Below are 20 T cell receptor beta chains sequenced from a single sample in a study of human T cells and chemical hapten exposure. Time point reported: patch test 3, about 24 weeks after DPC sensitization. Treatment indicated: therapeutic diphenylcyclopropenone sensitization with weekly scalp DPC. TCRdb ran MiXCR on the RACE reads and lists one entry per CDR3 protein. The sample contains about 160,000 distinct CDR3 sequences, about a quarter of which appear only once. The sample in question was whole blood, obtained in connection with sensitization to the hapten diphenylcyclopropenone (DPC). These TCRs come from a woman younger than 35 with alopecia areata. Some clones in this sample may be carry-over from other donors' samples.

Here the CDR3 reads CASSQDVPPRQYF. The CDR3 nucleotides are TGTGCCAGCAGCCAAGACGTGCCTCCCAGGCAGTACTTC. This chain links TRBV3-1 with TRBJ2-7, with D hard to call. The length of the CDR3 is 13 residues. The V gene's germline CDR1 is LGHDT and CDR2 YNNKEL (reference sequence). V was pared by 0 bases and J by 9 bases, with 12 bases between.

The rearrangement links TRBV7-2 to TRBJ2-3, with TRBD1 as a possible D gene (6 bases). CDR1 and CDR2 (germline): SGHTA, FQGNSA. Trimming left V 1 base short and J 2 bases short, with 13 bases between. This CDR3 is 16 amino acids long. DNA of the CDR3: TGTGCCAGCAGCTTAGGGGGGCCCTTATCCACAGATACGCAGTATTTT. It is translated as CASSLGGPLSTDTQYF. The full variable domain, in which reference TRBV7-2 and TRBJ2-3 provide the parts outside the CDR3, is GAGVSQSPSNKVTEKGKDVELRCDPISGHTALYWYRQSLGQGLEFLIYFQGNSAPDKSGLPSDRFSAERTGGSVSTLTIQRTQQEDSAVYLCASSLGGPLSTDTQYFGPGTRLTVL.

The chain is built from TRBV5-6 and TRBJ2-7; 7 bases agree with TRBD1. Germline values: CDR1 SGHDT, CDR2 YYEEEE. Trimming cost V 7 bases and J 3 bases; bases outside gene matches: 13. CDR3 length: 15 residues. The CDR3 protein is CASEGRGSAYYEQYF. CDR3 in DNA: TGTGCCAGCGAGGGCAGGGGGAGCGCATACTACGAGCAGTACTTC.

This clonotype came up many times. The chain employs TRBV20-1 and TRBJ1-5, with 7 nucleotides matching TRBD1. The V gene end was trimmed by 7 bases and the J gene end by 5 bases; junction bases not matched to a gene: 17. Germline CDR1 reads DFQATT; CDR2 reads SNEGSKA (reference sequence). This CDR3 has 16 amino acids. CDR3 DNA: TGCAGTGTGGTTCCTCCTGTCGACAGGGCGGATCAGCCCCAGCATTTT. It codes for CSVVPPVDRADQPQHF.

V gene TRBV6-6 combines with J gene TRBJ2-7; D not resolved. V shed 0 bases and J shed 4 bases, with 4 bases lying between them. Looked up from germline, CDR1 is MNHNY and CDR2 is SVGAGI (reference sequence). The CDR3 is made up of 12 amino acids. The CDR3 DNA sequence: TGTGCCAGCAGTTACTCGAAATACGAGCAGTACTTC. Protein product: CASSYSKYEQYF.

There are a few counts of this clonotype. This sequence joins TRBV20-1 and TRBJ2-1; 8 nucleotides match TRBD2. The CDR3 has 15 residues. V was clipped by 7 bases and J by 4 bases; unmatched bases: 12. Germline assignment: CDR1 DFQATT and CDR2 SNEGSKA (reference sequence). This chain's CDR3 is CSERSMGLEYNEQFF. The CDR3 coding sequence is TGCAGTGAGCGTTCTATGGGACTAGAATACAATGAGCAGTTCTTC.

The chain links TRBV10-3 to TRBJ2-7; D is uncertain. Germline assignment: CDR1 ENHRY and CDR2 SYGVKD. Trimming removed 3 bases from V and 0 bases from J, with 12 bases in between. The CDR3 spans 15 residues. CDR3 protein: CAISENFQSSYEQYF. In DNA, the CDR3 is TGTGCCATCAGTGAAAATTTCCAAAGCTCCTACGAGCAGTACTTC.

The chain recombines TRBV29-1 with TRBJ1-1; no clear D gene. CDR3 length: 12 residues. CDR1 and CDR2 from the germline V gene are SQVTM and ANQGSEA. V was shortened by 3 bases and J by 1 base, with 6 bases between the two germline ends. CDR3 nucleotide sequence: TGCAGCGTTGATCTGGCGAACACTGAAGCTTTCTTT. It translates to CSVDLANTEAFF.

This clonotype was observed a handful of times. The rearrangement uses TRBV15 and TRBJ1-4; D uncertain. The CDR3 is 12 amino acids. Germline V gene sequence: CDR1 LNHNV, CDR2 YYDKDF (reference sequence). The germline V and J ends were trimmed by 1 base and 8 bases, with 5 bases remaining between them. DNA of the CDR3: TGTGCCACCAGCAGAGTCCAGGAAAAACTGTTTTTT. Its protein is CATSRVQEKLFF.

The CDR3 reads CASSLGFSNQPQHF. The DNA of the CDR3 is TGCGCCAGCAGCTTGGGATTTAGCAATCAGCCCCAGCATTTT. The chain combines TRBV5-1 with TRBJ1-5; D is unclear. The CDR3 extends over 14 amino acids. Looked up from germline, CDR1 is SGHRS and CDR2 is YFSETQ. V was pared by 0 bases and J by 0 bases, with 4 bases between.

This clonotype was counted at least ten times. The gene calls are TRBV29-1 and TRBJ2-7; D is undetermined. CDR1 and CDR2 from the germline V gene are SQVTM and ANQGSEA. This CDR3 has 12 amino acids. V shed 3 bases and J shed 0 bases, with 6 bases lying between them. The CDR3 loop reads CSVETYSYEQYF. The CDR3 bases are TGCAGCGTTGAGACTTACTCCTACGAGCAGTACTTC.

This clonotype has just a few counts. The DNA for the CDR3 is TGTGCCAGCAGCTTAGGAGCGGGGGGCAACAACGGGGATACGCAGTATTTT. This gives the protein CASSLGAGGNNGDTQYF. The genes are TRBV7-2 and TRBJ2-3; 9 nucleotides align to TRBD2. The CDR3 is 17 amino acids. V lost 1 base to trimming and J lost 6 bases; unmatched junction nucleotides: 11. CDR1 and CDR2 from the germline V gene are SGHTA and FQGNSA.

This clonotype came up a few times. The chain joins TRBV4-3 to TRBJ1-3; D gene ambiguous. CDR3 length: 14 residues. From germline, CDR1 is LGHNA and CDR2 YSLEER. The V end lost 4 bases, the J end lost 0 bases, and 7 bases lay between the germline ends. The CDR3 sequence: CASSPDYSGNTIYF. As DNA, the CDR3 is TGCGCCAGCAGCCCGGATTACTCTGGAAACACCATATATTTT.

This clonotype was detected only a few times. The J gene is TRBJ2-7, the V gene TRBV10-3, with D possibly TRBD1 on 5 matching bases. Trimming took off 0 bases at V and 0 bases at J, with 12 bases between the two ends. In germline, CDR1 is ENHRY, CDR2 SYGVKD. The CDR3 loop spans 16 amino acids. CDR3 in amino acids: CAISESDSLSSYEQYF. In DNA form, the CDR3 reads TGTGCCATCAGTGAGTCTGACAGCCTCAGCTCCTACGAGCAGTACTTC.

The table lists this clonotype with a few counts. J is TRBJ2-7 and V is TRBV7-6, with unresolved D. V lost 6 bases and J lost 2, with 11 bases in between. The CDR3 is 13 amino acids. The germline V gene encodes CDR1 SGHVS and CDR2 FNYEAQ. Here the CDR3 reads CASSPGETYEQYF. The CDR3 DNA reads TGTGCCAGCAGTCCTGGTGAGACCTACGAGCAGTACTTC. The complete variable domain, with remaining parts taken from reference TRBV7-6 and TRBJ2-7, reads GAGVSQSPRYKVTKRGQDVALRCDPISGHVSLYWYRQALGQGPEFLTYFNYEAQQDKSGLPNDRFSAERPEGSISTLTIQRTEQRDSAMYRCASSPGETYEQYFGPGTRLTVT.

Many counts were recorded for this clonotype. The chain joins TRBV29-1 to TRBJ2-7; TRBD1 agrees at 8 bases. This CDR3 spans 13 amino acids. Trimming removed 7 bases from V and 2 bases from J; junction bases left unmatched: 7. The germline V gene encodes CDR1 SQVTM and CDR2 ANQGSEA. The CDR3 spells CSGAGGPPYEQYF. The CDR3 bases are TGCAGCGGCGCAGGGGGCCCTCCCTACGAGCAGTACTTC.

This clonotype has a count of ten or more. The genes are TRBV20-1 and TRBJ2-3; D is unresolved. Per germline, CDR1 DFQATT and CDR2 SNEGSKA (reference sequence). This CDR3 spans 14 amino acids. Trimming removed 5 bases from V and 0 bases from J, with 12 bases in between. The CDR3 DNA follows: TGCAGTGCTCCTATCGGAAGGAGCACAGATACGCAGTATTTT. It is translated as CSAPIGRSTDTQYF.

J is TRBJ1-2 and V is TRBV4-2; D gene unclear. V was clipped by 6 bases and J by 2 bases, with 13 bases between them. CDR1 and CDR2 (germline): LGHNA, YNFKEQ. This CDR3 is built from 14 residues. This chain's CDR3 is CASREEGWNYGYTF. The CDR3, as DNA: TGTGCCAGCAGGGAGGAGGGATGGAACTATGGCTACACCTTC.

The V call is TRBV30, the J call TRBJ1-1, with D unclear. Germline values: CDR1 GTSNPN, CDR2 SVGIG (reference sequence). V was trimmed by 2 bases and J by 0 bases, leaving 13 bases between them. This CDR3 comprises 15 residues. The DNA for the CDR3 is TGTGCCTGGAGTACACCCTACTCGGTGAACACTGAAGCTTTCTTT. Protein sequence: CAWSTPYSVNTEAFF.

The V and J genes are TRBV4-1 and TRBJ1-2; TRBD1 might be the D (5 bases). Per the germline V gene, CDR1 is MGHRA and CDR2 is YSYEKL. V lost 0 bases to trimming and J lost 1 base, with 15 bases between them. This CDR3 region has 17 residues. The CDR3 loop is CASSQEGRALLNYGYTF. The CDR3 DNA is TGCGCCAGCAGCCAAGAAGGCAGGGCCCTTCTTAACTATGGCTACACCTTC.